The 13 T cell receptor beta chains presented below share a single source sample, sequenced in a study of response to subunit inactivated influenza vaccine. MiXCR, run by TCRdb on the RT-PCR reads, gives a single entry per CDR3 protein. The sample records some 550,000 distinct CDR3 sequences, roughly a quarter being singletons. The data also belong to a second study, concerning T cells expressing NK-cell markers. That study adds: The authors generated TCR beta cDNA through 5'RACE template switching with UMIs.

The material sequenced was CD4+ T cells sorted from PBMCs, taken roughly 12 days after vaccination. The receptors come from a man aged 50 to 59 who received an inactivated influenza vaccine.

The gene calls are TRBV6-5 and TRBJ1-5, with D perhaps matching TRBD1 (5 bases). The CDR3 sequence is 14 residues long. The germline V and J ends were trimmed by 2 bases and 6 bases, with 11 bases remaining between them. Germline V gene sequence: CDR1 MNHEY, CDR2 SVGAGI. Written as DNA, the CDR3 is TGTGCCAGCAGTTACGCCAGGAGGGGTCAGCCCCAGCATTTT. Translation: CASSYARRGQPQHF.

The chain is built from TRBV20-1 and TRBJ2-7; D uncertain. The CDR3 has 15 amino acids. The V end lost 3 bases, the J end lost 0 bases, and 15 bases lay between the germline ends. Per germline, CDR1 DFQATT and CDR2 SNEGSKA (reference sequence). CDR3 in DNA: TGCAGTGCTAGGGATACTTCAAGAAGCTCCTACGAGCAGTACTTC. The encoded protein is CSARDTSRSSYEQYF.

The chain is built from TRBV19 and TRBJ1-2; possible D gene TRBD1, 6 bases. V lost 5 bases and J 5 bases, leaving 15 bases between the germline ends. The length of the CDR3 is 14 residues. The germline CDR1 and CDR2 sequences are LNHDA and SQIVND (reference sequence). In DNA, the CDR3 is TGTGCCAGTAGTGCACGGGACATGAGATATGGCTACACCTTC. It specifies CASSARDMRYGYTF.

This clonotype has just a few counts. CDR3 sequence reads: CSVEGFVQGVGNEQFF. As DNA, the CDR3 is TGCAGCGTTGAAGGCTTCGTACAGGGGGTAGGGAATGAGCAGTTCTTC. The chain has TRBV29-1 and TRBJ2-1, with TRBD1 matching 8 bases. The CDR3 consists of 16 residues. The V gene's germline CDR1 is SQVTM and CDR2 ANQGSEA. V was pared by 1 base and J by 7 bases, with 12 bases of the junction left unmatched.

The chain uses TRBV5-1 and TRBJ1-1; D might be TRBD1 (5 bases). The CDR3 runs 14 residues. The germline CDR1 and CDR2 sequences are SGHRS and YFSETQ. V was pared by 4 bases and J by 4 bases, with 14 bases between. The CDR3 region is CASSLDTRGTEAFF. DNA of the CDR3: TGCGCCAGCAGCCTGGATACGAGGGGCACTGAAGCTTTCTTT.

The rearrangement links TRBV7-2 to TRBJ2-7, with 8 positions matching TRBD2. V was pared by 7 bases and J by 5 bases, with 4 bases of the junction left unmatched. The CDR3 has 12 amino acids. The germline gives CDR1 SGHTA, CDR2 FQGNSA. The CDR3 DNA sequence: TGTGCCAGCATGGCTAGCGGGCACGAGCAGTACTTC. Translating gives CASMASGHEQYF.

This sequence joins TRBV6-2 or TRBV6-3 and TRBJ2-3; no reliable D call. This CDR3 has 12 amino acids. CDR1 MNHEY and CDR2 SVGEGT come from the germline V gene. Trimming left V 6 bases short and J 4 bases short, with 8 bases between. Written as DNA, the CDR3 is TGTGCCAGCAGGGGGTCTGCAGATACGCAGTATTTT. Translating it yields CASRGSADTQYF.

The chain is built from TRBV5-1 and TRBJ2-5; TRBD2 matches at 8 bases. Germline CDR1 reads SGHRS; CDR2 reads YFSETQ. The J segment lost 2 bases and the V segment lost 6 bases, leaving 9 bases of the junction unmatched. The CDR3 has 15 amino acids. CDR3: CASKLTGGGQETQYF. For the CDR3, the DNA is TGCGCCAGCAAGTTGACGGGAGGGGGGCAAGAGACCCAGTACTTC.

This clonotype was recorded a few times. The J gene is TRBJ1-2, the V gene TRBV12-3 or TRBV12-4; possibly TRBD1 for D (5 bases). Trimming left V 5 bases short and J 0 bases short, with 13 bases between. The CDR3 contains 15 residues. The CDR3, as DNA: TGTGCCAGCAGTCCGGACGGACAATCTAACTATGGCTACACCTTC. This sequence encodes CASSPDGQSNYGYTF.

The V gene is TRBV24-1, the J gene TRBJ2-1; possible D gene TRBD2, 7 bases. Looked up from germline, CDR1 is KGHDR and CDR2 is SFDVKD. V gave up 4 bases and J gave up 2 bases, with 17 bases separating them. This CDR3 comprises 17 residues. Here the CDR3 reads CATSEGGRPGTYNEQFF. CDR3 coding DNA: TGTGCCACCAGTGAGGGGGGGCGGCCGGGGACCTACAATGAGCAGTTCTTC.

The chain uses TRBV15 and TRBJ2-3; no firm D call. CDR1 LNHNV and CDR2 YYDKDF come from the germline V gene (reference sequence). The CDR3 runs 17 residues. V lost 0 bases and J 1 base, leaving 14 bases between the germline ends. In nucleotides, the CDR3 is TGTGCCACCAGCAGAGATAACATTCAGCTACGCACAGATACGCAGTATTTT. It translates to CATSRDNIQLRTDTQYF.

CDR3 nucleotide sequence: TGTGCCAGCAGTACGCAAGCTAACACCGGGGAGCTGTTTTTT. Its translation: CASSTQANTGELFF. The chain is built from TRBV12-3 or TRBV12-4 and TRBJ2-2; no reliable D call. The CDR3 length is 14 residues. Between the trimmed V and J ends, which lost 5 bases and 2 bases, there was a span of 9 bases.

This chain links TRBV4-3 with TRBJ2-3, with 9 bases lining up with TRBD1. The ends lost 4 bases at V and 4 bases at J; junction bases unmatched: 9. Germline CDR1 LGHNA, CDR2 YSLEER. This CDR3 is built from 16 residues. This CDR3 is CASSLPPGTGSDTQYF. CDR3 nucleotide sequence: TGCGCCAGCAGCCTGCCTCCCGGGACAGGGTCAGATACGCAGTATTTT.